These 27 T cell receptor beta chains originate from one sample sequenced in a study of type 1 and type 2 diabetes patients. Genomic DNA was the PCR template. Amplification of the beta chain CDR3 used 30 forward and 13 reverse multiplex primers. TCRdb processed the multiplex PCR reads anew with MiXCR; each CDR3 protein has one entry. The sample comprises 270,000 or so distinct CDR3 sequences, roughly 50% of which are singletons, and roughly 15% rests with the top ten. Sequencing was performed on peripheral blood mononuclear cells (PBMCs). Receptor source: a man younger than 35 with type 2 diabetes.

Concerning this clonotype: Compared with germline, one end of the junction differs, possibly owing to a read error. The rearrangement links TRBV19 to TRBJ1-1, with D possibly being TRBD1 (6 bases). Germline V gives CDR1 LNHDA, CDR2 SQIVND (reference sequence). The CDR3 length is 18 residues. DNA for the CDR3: TGTGCCAGTAGTTTTCGAAAAACGGCGGGCAGGGGAGGCACTAAAGCTTTCTTT. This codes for CASSFRKTAGRGGTKAFF. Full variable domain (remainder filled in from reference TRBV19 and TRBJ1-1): DGGITQSPKYLFRKEGQNVTLSCEQNLNHDAMYWYRQDPGQGLRLIYYSQIVNDFQKGDIAEGYSVSREKKESFPLTVTSAQKNPTAFYLCASSFRKTAGRGGTKAFFGQGTRLTVV.

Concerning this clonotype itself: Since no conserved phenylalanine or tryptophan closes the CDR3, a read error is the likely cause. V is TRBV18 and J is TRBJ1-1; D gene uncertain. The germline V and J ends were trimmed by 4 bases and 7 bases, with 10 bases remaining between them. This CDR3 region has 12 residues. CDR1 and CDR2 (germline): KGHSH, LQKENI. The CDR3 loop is CASSLRPGEAFL. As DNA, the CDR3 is TGTGCCAGCTCACTTAGACCGGGTGAAGCTTTCCTT.

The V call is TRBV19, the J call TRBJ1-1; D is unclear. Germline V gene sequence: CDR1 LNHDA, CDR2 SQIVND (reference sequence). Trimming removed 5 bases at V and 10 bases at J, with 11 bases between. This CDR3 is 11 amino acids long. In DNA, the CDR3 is TGTGCCAGTAGTGCCTTCGGCGGAGCTTTCTTT. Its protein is CASSAFGGAFF.

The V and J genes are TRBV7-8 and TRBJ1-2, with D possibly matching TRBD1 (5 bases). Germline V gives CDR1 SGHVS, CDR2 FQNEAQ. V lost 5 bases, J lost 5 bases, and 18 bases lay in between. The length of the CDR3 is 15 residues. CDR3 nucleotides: TGTGCCAGCAGCCTTTTAGGAGGGGTTAGGTATGGCTACACCTTC. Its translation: CASSLLGGVRYGYTF.

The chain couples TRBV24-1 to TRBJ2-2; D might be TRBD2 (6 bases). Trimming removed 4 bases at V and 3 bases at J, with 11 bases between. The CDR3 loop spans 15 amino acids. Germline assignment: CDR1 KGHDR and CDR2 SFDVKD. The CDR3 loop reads CATSDGSVDTGELFF. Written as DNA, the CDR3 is TGTGCCACCAGTGACGGGAGCGTCGACACCGGGGAGCTGTTTTTT.

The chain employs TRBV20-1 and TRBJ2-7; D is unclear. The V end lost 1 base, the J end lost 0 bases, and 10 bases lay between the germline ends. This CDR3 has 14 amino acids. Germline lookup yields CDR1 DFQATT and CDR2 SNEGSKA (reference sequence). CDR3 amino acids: CSARGCLSSYEQYF. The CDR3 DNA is TGCAGTGCTAGAGGTTGCCTCAGCTCCTACGAGCAGTACTTC.

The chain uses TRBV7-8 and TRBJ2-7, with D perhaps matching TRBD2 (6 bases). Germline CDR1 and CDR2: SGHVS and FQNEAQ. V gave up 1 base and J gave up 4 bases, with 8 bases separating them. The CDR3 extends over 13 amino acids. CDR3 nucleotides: TGTGCCAGCAGCTTAGTGGCGGGGTACGAGCAGTACTTC. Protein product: CASSLVAGYEQYF.

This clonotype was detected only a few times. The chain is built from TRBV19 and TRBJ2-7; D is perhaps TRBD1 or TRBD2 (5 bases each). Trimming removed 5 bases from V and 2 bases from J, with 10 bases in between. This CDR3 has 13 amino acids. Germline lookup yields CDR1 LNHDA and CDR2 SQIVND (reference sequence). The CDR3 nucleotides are TGTGCCAGTAGTTGGGGACGGACCTACGAGCAGTACTTC. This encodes CASSWGRTYEQYF.

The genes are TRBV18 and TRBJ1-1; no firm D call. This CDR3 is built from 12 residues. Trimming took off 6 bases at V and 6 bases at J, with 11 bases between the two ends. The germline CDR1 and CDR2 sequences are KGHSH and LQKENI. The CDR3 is CASSPYGAEAFF. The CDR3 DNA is TGTGCCAGCTCTCCATATGGTGCTGAAGCTTTCTTT.

In DNA form, the CDR3 reads TGTGCCAGCAGCGTAGGGAGCGGGAGCTCAGATACGCAGTATTTT. Amino acids: CASSVGSGSSDTQYF. This chain uses TRBV9 with TRBJ2-3, with 8 bases matching TRBD2. With 0 bases clipped from V and 4 bases from J, the junction kept 4 bases outside the gene matches. Germline assignment: CDR1 SGDLS and CDR2 YYNGEE. This CDR3 is 15 amino acids long.

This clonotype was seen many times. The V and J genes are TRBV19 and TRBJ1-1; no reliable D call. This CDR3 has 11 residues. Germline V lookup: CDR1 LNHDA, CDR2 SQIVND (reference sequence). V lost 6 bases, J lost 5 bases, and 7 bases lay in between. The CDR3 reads CASSERTEAFF. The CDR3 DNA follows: TGTGCCAGTAGCGAAAGGACTGAAGCTTTCTTT. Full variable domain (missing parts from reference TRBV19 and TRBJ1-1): DGGITQSPKYLFRKEGQNVTLSCEQNLNHDAMYWYRQDPGQGLRLIYYSQIVNDFQKGDIAEGYSVSREKKESFPLTVTSAQKNPTAFYLCASSERTEAFFGQGTRLTVV.

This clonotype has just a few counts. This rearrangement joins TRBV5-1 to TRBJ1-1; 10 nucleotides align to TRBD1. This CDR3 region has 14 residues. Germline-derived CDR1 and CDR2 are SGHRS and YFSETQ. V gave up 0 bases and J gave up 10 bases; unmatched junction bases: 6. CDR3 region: CASSLAGTGDAAFF. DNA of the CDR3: TGCGCCAGCAGCTTGGCCGGGACAGGGGATGCAGCTTTCTTT.

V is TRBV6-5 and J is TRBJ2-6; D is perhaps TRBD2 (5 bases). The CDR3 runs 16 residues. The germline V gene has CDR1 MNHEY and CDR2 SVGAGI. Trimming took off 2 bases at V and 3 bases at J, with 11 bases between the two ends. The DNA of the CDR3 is TGTGCCAGCAGTTACGGTCGGGGTGTTGGGGCCAACGTCCTGACTTTC. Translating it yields CASSYGRGVGANVLTF.

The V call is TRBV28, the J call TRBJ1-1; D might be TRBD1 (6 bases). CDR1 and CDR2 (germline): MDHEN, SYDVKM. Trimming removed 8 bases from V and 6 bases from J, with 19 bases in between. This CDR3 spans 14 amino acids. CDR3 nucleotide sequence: TGTGCCAGCTCGAAATTACAGGGTTTATCTGAAGCTTTCTTT. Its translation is CASSKLQGLSEAFF.

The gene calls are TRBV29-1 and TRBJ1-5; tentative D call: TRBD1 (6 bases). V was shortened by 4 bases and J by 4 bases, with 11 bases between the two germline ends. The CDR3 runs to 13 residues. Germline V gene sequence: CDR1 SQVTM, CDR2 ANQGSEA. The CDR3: CSVGQAQNQPQHF. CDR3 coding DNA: TGCAGCGTTGGACAGGCCCAAAATCAGCCCCAGCATTTT.

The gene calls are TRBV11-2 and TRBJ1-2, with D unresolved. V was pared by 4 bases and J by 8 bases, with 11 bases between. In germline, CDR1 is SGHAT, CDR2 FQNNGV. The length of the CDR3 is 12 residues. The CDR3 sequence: CASSSLSGGYTF. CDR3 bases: TGTGCCAGCAGCTCCCTTTCGGGAGGCTACACCTTC. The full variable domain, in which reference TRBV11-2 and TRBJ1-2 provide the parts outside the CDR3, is EAGVAQSPRYKIIEKRQSVAFWCNPISGHATLYWYQQILGQGPKLLIQFQNNGVVDDSQLPKDRFSAERLKGVDSTLKIQPAKLEDSAVYLCASSSLSGGYTFGSGTRLTVV.

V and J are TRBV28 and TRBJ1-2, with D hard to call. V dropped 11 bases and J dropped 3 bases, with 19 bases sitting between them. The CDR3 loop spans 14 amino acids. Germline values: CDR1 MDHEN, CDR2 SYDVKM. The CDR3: CASQAPGRYYGYTF. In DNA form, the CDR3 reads TGTGCCTCCCAAGCACCGGGCAGATACTATGGCTACACCTTC.

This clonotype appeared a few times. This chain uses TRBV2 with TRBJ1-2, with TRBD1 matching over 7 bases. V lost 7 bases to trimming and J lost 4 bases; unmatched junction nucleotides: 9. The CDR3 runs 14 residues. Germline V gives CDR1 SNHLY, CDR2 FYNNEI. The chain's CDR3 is CASILDREAYGYTF. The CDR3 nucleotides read TGTGCCAGCATTCTAGACAGGGAAGCCTATGGCTACACCTTC.

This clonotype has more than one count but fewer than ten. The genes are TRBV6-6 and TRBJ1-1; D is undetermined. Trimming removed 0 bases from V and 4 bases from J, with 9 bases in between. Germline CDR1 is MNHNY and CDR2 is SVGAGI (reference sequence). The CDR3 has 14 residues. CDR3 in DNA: TGTGCCAGCAGTTACTCGATGCAGACCACTGAAGCTTTCTTT. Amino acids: CASSYSMQTTEAFF.

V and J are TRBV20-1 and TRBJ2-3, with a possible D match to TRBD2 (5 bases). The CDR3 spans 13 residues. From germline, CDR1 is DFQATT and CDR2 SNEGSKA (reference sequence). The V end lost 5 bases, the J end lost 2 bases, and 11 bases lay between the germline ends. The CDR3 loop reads CSAQDWYTDTQYF. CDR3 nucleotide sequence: TGCAGTGCTCAGGACTGGTACACAGATACGCAGTATTTT.

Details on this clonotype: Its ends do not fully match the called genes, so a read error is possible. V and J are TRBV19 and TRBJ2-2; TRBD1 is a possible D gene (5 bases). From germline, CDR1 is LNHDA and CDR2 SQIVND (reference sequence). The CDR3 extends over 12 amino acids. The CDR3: CASKDKSGELFF. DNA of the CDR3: TGTGCTAGTAAGGACAAGTCCGGGGAGCTGTTTTTT.

The CDR3 loop is CASRQDRVIHGYTF. The CDR3 region has the DNA TGTGCCAGCAGACAGGACAGGGTGATTCATGGCTACACCTTC. The J gene is TRBJ1-2, the V gene TRBV10-3; the match to TRBD1 covers 8 bases. The CDR3 is 14 residues long. V lost 10 bases to trimming and J lost 6 bases; unmatched junction nucleotides: 13. Germline V gene sequence: CDR1 ENHRY, CDR2 SYGVKD.

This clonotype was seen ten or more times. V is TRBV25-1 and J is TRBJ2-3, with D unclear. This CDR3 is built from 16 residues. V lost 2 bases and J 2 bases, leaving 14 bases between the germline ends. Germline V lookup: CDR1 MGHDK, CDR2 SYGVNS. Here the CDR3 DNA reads TGTGCCAGCAGTGAAGGCTTTGGGGTTATCACAGATACGCAGTATTTT. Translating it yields CASSEGFGVITDTQYF.

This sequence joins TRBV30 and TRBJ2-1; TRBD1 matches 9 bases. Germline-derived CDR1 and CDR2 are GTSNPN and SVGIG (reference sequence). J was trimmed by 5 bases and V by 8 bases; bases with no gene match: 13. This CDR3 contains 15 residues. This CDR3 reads CASRPQGAIDNEQFF. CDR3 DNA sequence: TGTGCCAGTAGGCCACAGGGGGCAATCGACAATGAGCAGTTCTTC.

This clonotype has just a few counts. CDR3 loop: CASSIWTTDTQYF. The CDR3 DNA reads as TGTGCCAGTAGTATATGGACTACAGATACGCAGTATTTT. The genes are TRBV19 and TRBJ2-3; weak D call: TRBD2 (5 bases). The CDR3 has 13 amino acids. V lost 2 bases and J lost 3, with 6 bases in between. Germline CDR1 is LNHDA and CDR2 is SQIVND (reference sequence). Based on the CDR3 plus reference TRBV19 and TRBJ2-3, the full variable domain is DGGITQSPKYLFRKEGQNVTLSCEQNLNHDAMYWYRQDPGQGLRLIYYSQIVNDFQKGDIAEGYSVSREKKESFPLTVTSAQKNPTAFYLCASSIWTTDTQYFGPGTRLTVL.

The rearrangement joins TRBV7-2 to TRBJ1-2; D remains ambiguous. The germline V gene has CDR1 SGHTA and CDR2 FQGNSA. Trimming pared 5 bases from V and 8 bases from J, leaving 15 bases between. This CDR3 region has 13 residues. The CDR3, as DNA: TGTGCCAGCAGCCCCGAGTCGACTAGAGGCTACACCTTC. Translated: CASSPESTRGYTF. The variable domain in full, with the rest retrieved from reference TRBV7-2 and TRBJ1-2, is GAGVSQSPSNKVTEKGKDVELRCDPISGHTALYWYRQSLGQGLEFLIYFQGNSAPDKSGLPSDRFSAERTGGSVSTLTIQRTQQEDSAVYLCASSPESTRGYTFGSGTRLTVV.

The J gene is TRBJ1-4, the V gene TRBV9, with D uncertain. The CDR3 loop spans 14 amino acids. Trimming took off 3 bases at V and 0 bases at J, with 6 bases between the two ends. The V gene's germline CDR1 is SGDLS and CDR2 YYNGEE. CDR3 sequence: CASSGGATNEKLFF. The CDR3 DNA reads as TGTGCCAGCAGCGGGGGAGCAACTAATGAAAAACTGTTTTTT.